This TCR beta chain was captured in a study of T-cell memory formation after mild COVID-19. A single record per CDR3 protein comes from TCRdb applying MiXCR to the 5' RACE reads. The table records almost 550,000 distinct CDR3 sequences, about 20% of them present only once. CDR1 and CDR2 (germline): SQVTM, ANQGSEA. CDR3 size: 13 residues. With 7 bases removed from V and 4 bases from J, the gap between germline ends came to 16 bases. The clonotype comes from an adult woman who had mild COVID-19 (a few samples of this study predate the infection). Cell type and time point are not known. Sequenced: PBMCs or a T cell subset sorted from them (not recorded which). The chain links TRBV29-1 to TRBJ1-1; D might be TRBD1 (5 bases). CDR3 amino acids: CSAKRGIGTEAFF. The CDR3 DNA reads TGCAGCGCCAAGAGGGGTATAGGCACTGAAGCTTTCTTT.